This T cell receptor beta chain stems from a study of beta chain features in type 1 diabetes. Sequencing targeted expressed TCRB transcripts, as all isolated RNA had been reverse transcribed. Only in-frame clones appear in the TCRdb table, and some are missing; sequencing was by immunoSEQ multiplex PCR. Of some 410,000 clones listed, roughly an eighth were seen once; the top ten hold over 0.035%. Study results and caveats: PCR might show a preference for shorter templates, equally across patients and controls.

The ends lost 5 bases at V and 2 bases at J; junction bases unmatched: 12. The CDR3 consists of 17 residues. Germline CDR1 reads SGHRS; CDR2 reads YFSETQ. The table lists this clone with a few counts. The antigen is not known. This chain joins TRBV5-1 and TRBJ2-1; 8 bases agree with TRBD2. The sequenced sample consisted of naive CD4+ T cells from blood. This TCR came from a young woman in good health. The DNA for the CDR3 is TGCGCCAGCAGTTTACCTCTACTAGCGGAGGCCTACAATGAGCAGTTCTTC. Encoded protein: CASSLPLLAEAYNEQFF.